This T cell receptor beta chain was recovered during a study of beta chain features in type 1 diabetes. TCRB transcripts that were expressed got sequenced, as all of the isolated RNA had been reverse transcribed. The table came from immunoSEQ multiplex PCR; TCRdb's copy has only in-frame clones and leaves some out. The sample holds around 340,000 clones, roughly a fifth seen once. The V and J ends lost 5 bases and 3 bases, in that order; junction bases with no gene match: 10. The CDR3 length is 16 residues. In germline, CDR1 is SGHTA, CDR2 FQGNSA. This receptor was obtained from a woman aged 18-29 years in good health. The rearrangement uses TRBV7-2 and TRBJ2-3, with 8 bases lining up with TRBD1. Sequenced sample: naive CD4+ T cells from blood. The DNA of the CDR3 is TGTGCCAGCAGCCGGGGGTGGCAGGGGGCAACAGATACGCAGTATTTT. It encodes CASSRGWQGATDTQYF.